This T cell receptor (beta chain) appears in the sequencing data of a study of T cell repertoires in cytomegalovirus infection. Study details: Used in the study were CMV epitopes, some recently identified and HLA-C-restricted, others well-studied and HLA-B-restricted. It can be stated that public TCR beta signatures indicated CMV infection as well as a matching HLA type.

The CDR3 has 14 residues. The germline V gene has CDR1 PRHDT and CDR2 FYEKMQ (reference sequence). Unmatched junction bases numbered 5, after V lost 8 bases and J lost 2 bases. From the reads, TCRdb called clonotypes with MiXCR, one entry per CDR3 protein. The repertoire holds 650,000 to 850,000 distinct CDR3 sequences, roughly 29% seen once, with roughly 13% in the top ten. Regarding the study as a whole: Clonotypes of TCR beta that were HLA-C-restricted and CMV-specific dominated the ex vivo response. The cumulative frequency of public TCR beta families identified carriers of CMV plus the relevant HLA.

This clonotype came up a few times. Its antigen is unknown. The chain links TRBV13 to TRBJ2-1; the match to TRBD1 covers 8 bases. The sequence was collected from a human donor in good health (CMV status not recorded). Some clones in this sample may be carry-over from other donors' samples. Specimen: cultured CD8+ T cells from PBMCs, collected from culture after CMV antigen stimulation. CDR3 DNA: TGTGCCAGCGACAGGGGCCGACCCTACAATGAGCAGTTCTTC. It is translated as CASDRGRPYNEQFF. Full variable domain (missing parts from reference TRBV13 and TRBJ2-1): AAGVIQSPRHLIKEKRETATLKCYPIPRHDTVYWYQQGPGQDPQFLISFYEKMQSDKGSIPDRFSAQQFSDYHSELNMSSLELGDSALYFCASDRGRPYNEQFFGPGTRLTVL.